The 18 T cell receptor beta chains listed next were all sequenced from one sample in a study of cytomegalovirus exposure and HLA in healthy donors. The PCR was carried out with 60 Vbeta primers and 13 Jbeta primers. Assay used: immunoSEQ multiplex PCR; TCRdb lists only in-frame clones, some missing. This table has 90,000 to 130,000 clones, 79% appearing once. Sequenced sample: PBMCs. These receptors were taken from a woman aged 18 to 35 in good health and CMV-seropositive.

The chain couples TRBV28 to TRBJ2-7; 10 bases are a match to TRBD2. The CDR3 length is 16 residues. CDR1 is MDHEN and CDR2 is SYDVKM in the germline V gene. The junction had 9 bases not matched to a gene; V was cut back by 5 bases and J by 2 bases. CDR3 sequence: CASSLGLAASPYEQYF. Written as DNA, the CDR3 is TGTGCCAGCAGTCTCGGACTAGCGGCTTCCCCCTACGAGCAGTACTTC.

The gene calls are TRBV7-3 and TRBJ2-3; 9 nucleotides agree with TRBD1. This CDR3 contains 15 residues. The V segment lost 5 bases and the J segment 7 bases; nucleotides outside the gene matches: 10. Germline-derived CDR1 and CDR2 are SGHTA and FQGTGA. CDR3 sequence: CASSLPGQGKNTQYF. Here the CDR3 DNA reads TGTGCCAGCAGCCTGCCGGGACAGGGAAAAAATACGCAGTATTTT.

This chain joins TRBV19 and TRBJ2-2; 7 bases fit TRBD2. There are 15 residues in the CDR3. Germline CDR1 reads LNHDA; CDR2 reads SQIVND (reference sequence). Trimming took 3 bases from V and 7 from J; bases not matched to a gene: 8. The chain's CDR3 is CASSIWAGAYGELFF. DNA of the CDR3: TGTGCCAGTAGTATTTGGGCGGGAGCTTACGGGGAGCTGTTTTTT.

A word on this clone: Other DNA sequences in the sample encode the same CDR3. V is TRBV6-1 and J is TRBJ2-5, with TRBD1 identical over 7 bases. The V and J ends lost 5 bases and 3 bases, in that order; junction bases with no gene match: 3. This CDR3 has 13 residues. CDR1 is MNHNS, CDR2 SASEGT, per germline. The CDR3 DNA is TGTGCCAGCAGTCCCGACAGGGAAGAGACCCAGTACTTC. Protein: CASSPDREETQYF.

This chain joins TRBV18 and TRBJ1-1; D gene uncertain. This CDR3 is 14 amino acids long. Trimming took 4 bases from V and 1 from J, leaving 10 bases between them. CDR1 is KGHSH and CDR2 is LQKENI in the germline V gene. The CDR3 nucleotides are TGTGCCAGCTCACTGGATAGCTCGAACACTGAAGCTTTCTTT. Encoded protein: CASSLDSSNTEAFF.

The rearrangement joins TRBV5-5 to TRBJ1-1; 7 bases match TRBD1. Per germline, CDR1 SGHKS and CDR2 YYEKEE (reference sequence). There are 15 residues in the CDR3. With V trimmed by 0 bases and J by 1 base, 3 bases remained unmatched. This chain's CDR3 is CASSLGDSWNTEAFF. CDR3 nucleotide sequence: TGTGCCAGCAGCTTGGGGGACAGTTGGAACACTGAAGCTTTCTTT.

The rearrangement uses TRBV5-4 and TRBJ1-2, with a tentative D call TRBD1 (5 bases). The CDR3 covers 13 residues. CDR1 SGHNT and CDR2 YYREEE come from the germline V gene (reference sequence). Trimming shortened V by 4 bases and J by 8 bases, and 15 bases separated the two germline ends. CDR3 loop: CASSRPGRRGYTF. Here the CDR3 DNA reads TGTGCCAGCAGCCGCCCAGGGCGTCGGGGCTACACCTTC.

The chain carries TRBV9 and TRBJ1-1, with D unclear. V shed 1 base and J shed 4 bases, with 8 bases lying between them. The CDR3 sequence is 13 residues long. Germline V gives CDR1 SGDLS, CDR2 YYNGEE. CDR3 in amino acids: CASSVMRGTEAFF. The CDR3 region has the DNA TGTGCCAGCAGCGTAATGCGTGGCACTGAAGCTTTCTTT.

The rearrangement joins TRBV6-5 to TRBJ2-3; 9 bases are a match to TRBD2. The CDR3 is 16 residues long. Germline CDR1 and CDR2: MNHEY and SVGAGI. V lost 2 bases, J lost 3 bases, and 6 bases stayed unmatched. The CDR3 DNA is TGTGCCAGCAGTTACGCTAGCGGGATGGGTACAGATACGCAGTATTTT. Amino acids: CASSYASGMGTDTQYF.

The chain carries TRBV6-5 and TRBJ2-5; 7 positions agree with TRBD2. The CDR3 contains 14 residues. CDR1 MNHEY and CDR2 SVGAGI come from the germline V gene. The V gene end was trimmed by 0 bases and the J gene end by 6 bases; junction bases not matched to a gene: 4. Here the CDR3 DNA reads TGTGCCAGCAGTTACTCGGGGGGGGAAAAGACCCAGTACTTC. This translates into CASSYSGGEKTQYF.

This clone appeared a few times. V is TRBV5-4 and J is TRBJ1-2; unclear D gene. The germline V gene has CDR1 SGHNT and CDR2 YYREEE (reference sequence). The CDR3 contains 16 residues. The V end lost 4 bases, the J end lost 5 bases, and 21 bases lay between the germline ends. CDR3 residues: CASSPSTGRGGYGYTF. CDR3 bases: TGTGCCAGCAGCCCTTCTACGGGCCGCGGAGGGTATGGCTACACCTTC.

The CDR3: CASSSTSGEGFIAKNIQYF. CDR3 bases: TGTGCCAGCAGCTCCACTAGCGGTGAAGGGTTCATAGCCAAAAACATTCAGTACTTC. The chain links TRBV11-3 to TRBJ2-4, with TRBD2 matching 8 bases. The CDR3 spans 19 residues. V was pared by 4 bases and J by 0 bases, with 14 bases of the junction left unmatched. Per germline, CDR1 SGHNT and CDR2 YENEEA.

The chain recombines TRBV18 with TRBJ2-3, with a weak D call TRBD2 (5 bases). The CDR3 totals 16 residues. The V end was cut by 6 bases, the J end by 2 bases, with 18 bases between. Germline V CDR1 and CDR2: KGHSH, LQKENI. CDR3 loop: CASSLGGEYDTDTQYF. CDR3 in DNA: TGTGCCAGCTCCCTGGGTGGGGAGTATGACACAGATACGCAGTATTTT.

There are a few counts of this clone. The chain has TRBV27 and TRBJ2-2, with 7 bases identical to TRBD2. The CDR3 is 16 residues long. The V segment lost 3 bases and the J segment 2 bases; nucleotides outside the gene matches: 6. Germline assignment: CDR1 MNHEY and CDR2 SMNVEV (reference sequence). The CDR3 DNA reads TGTGCCAGCAGTTTTGTGTGGGAGGGAAACACCGGGGAGCTGTTTTTT. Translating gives CASSFVWEGNTGELFF.

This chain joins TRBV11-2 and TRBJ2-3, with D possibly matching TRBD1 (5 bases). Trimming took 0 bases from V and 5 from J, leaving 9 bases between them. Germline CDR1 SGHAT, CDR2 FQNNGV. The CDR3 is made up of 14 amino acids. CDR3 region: CASSLEGPQDTQYF. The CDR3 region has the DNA TGTGCCAGCAGCTTAGAGGGGCCACAAGATACGCAGTATTTT.

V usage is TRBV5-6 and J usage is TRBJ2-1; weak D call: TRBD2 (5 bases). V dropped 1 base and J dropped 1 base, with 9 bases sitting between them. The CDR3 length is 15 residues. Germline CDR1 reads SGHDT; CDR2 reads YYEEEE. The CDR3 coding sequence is TGTGCCAGCAGCTTGATCGGGGAATCCTACAATGAGCAGTTCTTC. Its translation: CASSLIGESYNEQFF.

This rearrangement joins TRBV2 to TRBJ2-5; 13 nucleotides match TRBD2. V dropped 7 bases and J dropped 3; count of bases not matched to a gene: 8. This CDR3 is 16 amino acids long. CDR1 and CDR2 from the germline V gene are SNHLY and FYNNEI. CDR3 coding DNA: TGTGCCAGCATCAAAGGGACTAGCGGGACGGAAGAGACCCAGTACTTC. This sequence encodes CASIKGTSGTEETQYF.

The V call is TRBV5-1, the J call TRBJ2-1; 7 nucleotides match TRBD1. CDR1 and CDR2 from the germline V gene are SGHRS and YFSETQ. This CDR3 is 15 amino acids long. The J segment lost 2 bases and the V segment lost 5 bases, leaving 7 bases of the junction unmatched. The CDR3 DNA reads TGCGCCAGCAGGGGAACCGGGACAGCCTACAATGAGCAGTTCTTC. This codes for CASRGTGTAYNEQFF.